What follows are 2 T cell receptor beta chains derived from one specimen sequenced in a study of CD8 T cells in ankylosing spondylitis (dated by TCRdb to 2017 to 2019). Library method: 5' RACE. Instrument used: Illumina HiSeq 2500. In TCRdb, the public reads were trimmed at Q25 with fastp and aligned with MiXCR, with productive beta chains retained. Rows merge per CDR3 protein into single entries with the most common DNA and genes. This sample holds 200,000 or so distinct CDR3 sequences; 10% to 15% were observed only once. The biggest ten clones account for 9.5% to 12% of the sample. Sequencing used blood, either unsorted or a sorted T cell fraction (not recorded which). All receptors come from a female donor with ankylosing spondylitis or in good health (not recorded which).

Many counts were recorded for this clonotype. The V gene is TRBV7-9, the J gene TRBJ2-1, with TRBD1 matching over 9 bases. Germline loops: CDR1 SEHNR, CDR2 FQNEAQ (reference sequence). The V segment lost 2 bases and the J segment 7 bases; nucleotides outside the gene matches: 9. CDR3 size: 16 residues. The CDR3 DNA sequence: TGTGCCAGCAGCTTAAATCTGTACAGGGGGCGAAATGAGCAGTTCTTC. Its translation is CASSLNLYRGRNEQFF.

Ten or more counts support this clonotype. J is TRBJ2-3 and V is TRBV20-1; D perhaps matches TRBD1 (5 bases). V was clipped by 0 bases and J by 1 base, with 17 bases between them. Germline CDR1 reads DFQATT; CDR2 reads SNEGSKA (reference sequence). This CDR3 comprises 17 residues. The CDR3 bases are TGCAGTGCTAGAGATCCGCGTAGGACACTGCGCACAGATACGCAGTATTTT. This gives the protein CSARDPRRTLRTDTQYF.